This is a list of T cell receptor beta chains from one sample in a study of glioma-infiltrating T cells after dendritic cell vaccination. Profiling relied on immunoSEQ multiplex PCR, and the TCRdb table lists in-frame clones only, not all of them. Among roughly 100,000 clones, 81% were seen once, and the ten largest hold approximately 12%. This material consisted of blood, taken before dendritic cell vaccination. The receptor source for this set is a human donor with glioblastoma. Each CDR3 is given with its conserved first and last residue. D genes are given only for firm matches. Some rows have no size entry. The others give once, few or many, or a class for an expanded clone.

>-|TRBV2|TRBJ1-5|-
TGTGCCAGCAGTGAGTTCTCCAAACAACCCCAGCATTTT
CASSEFSKQPQHF
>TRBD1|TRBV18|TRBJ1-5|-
TGTGCCAGCTCTCGGACAGGAAGAGAAAATCAGCCCCAGCATTTT
CASSRTGRENQPQHF
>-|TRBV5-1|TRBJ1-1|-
TGCGCCAGCAGCTTGTCGGCAGCCGGCGGGATGAACACTGAAGCTTTCTTT
CASSLSAAGGMNTEAFF
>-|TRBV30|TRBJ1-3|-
TGTGCCTGGAGTGTGGGAGGATTCGGTGGAAACACCATATATTTT
CAWSVGGFGGNTIYF
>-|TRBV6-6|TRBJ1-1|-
TGTGCCAGCGCAGGCCTCAGAGGGCTAGCTTTCTTT
CASAGLRGLAFF
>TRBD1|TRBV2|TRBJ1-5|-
TGTGCCAGCAGTGAGTTGACAGGGGTCGGTCAGCCCCAGCATTTT
CASSELTGVGQPQHF
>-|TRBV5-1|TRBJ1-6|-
TGCGCCAGCAGTCAGGGCAGCTCCTATAATTCACCCCTCCACTTT
CASSQGSSYNSPLHF
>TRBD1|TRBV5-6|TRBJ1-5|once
TGTGCCAGCAGCTTGCGGGACAGGGAAAATCAGCCCCAGCATTTT
CASSLRDRENQPQHF
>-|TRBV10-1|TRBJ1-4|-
TGCGCCAGCAGTGATGGCAGGGGCGGTGAAAAACTGTTTTTT
CASSDGRGGEKLFF
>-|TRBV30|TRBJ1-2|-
TGTGCCTGGACTACTGGGAGGGGCTATGGCTACACCTTC
CAWTTGRGYGYTF
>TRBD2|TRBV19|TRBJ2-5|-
TGTGCCAGTAGTAAGGGAGCGGGGGGGTACCAAGAGACCCAGTACTTC
CASSKGAGGYQETQYF
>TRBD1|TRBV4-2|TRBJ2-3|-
TGTGCCAGCAGCCAAGGACAGGGGGCCGGAGATACGCAGTATTTT
CASSQGQGAGDTQYF
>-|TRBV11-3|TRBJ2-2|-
TGTGCCAGCGACGAGGTGGTAACCGGGGAGCTGTTTTTT
CASDEVVTGELFF
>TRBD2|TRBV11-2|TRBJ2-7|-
TGTGCCAGCAGCTTATCGCTAGCGGCCTCCTACGAGCAGTACTTC
CASSLSLAASYEQYF
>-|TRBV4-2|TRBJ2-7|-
TGTGCCAGCAGAAGAGGGAGCTCCTACGAGCAGTACTTC
CASRRGSSYEQYF
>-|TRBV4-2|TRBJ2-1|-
TGTGCCAGCAGCCCTCCTGGCCTGAGGACCTACAATGAGCAGTTCTTC
CASSPPGLRTYNEQFF
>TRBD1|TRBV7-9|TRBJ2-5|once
TGTGCCAGCAGCTTAGGGACAGGACAAGAGACCCAGTACTTC
CASSLGTGQETQYF
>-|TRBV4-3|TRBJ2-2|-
TGCGCCAGCAGCCAAGATCGGCTAGTTGGCGGGGAGCTGTTTTTT
CASSQDRLVGGELFF
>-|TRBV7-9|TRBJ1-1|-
TGTGCCAGCAGCACCCTAAACACTGAAGCTTTCTTT
CASSTLNTEAFF
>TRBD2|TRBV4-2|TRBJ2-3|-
TGTGCCAGCAGCTATCAAACTAGCGGGTCTAGCACAGATACGCAGTATTTT
CASSYQTSGSSTDTQYF
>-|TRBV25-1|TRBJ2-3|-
TGTGCCAGCAGTGAATGGCGGGATGAAGATACGCAGTATTTT
CASSEWRDEDTQYF
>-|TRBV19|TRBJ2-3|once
TGTGCCAGTAGTATAGACCTTAGCACAGATACGCAGTATTTT
CASSIDLSTDTQYF
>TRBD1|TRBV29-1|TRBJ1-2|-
TGCAGCGTTGAAGTCAGGGGGGACTATGGCTACACCTTC
CSVEVRGDYGYTF
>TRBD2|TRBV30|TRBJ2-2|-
TGTGCCTGGGCCCCGGGACTAGCATCCGGGGAGCTGTTTTTT
CAWAPGLASGELFF
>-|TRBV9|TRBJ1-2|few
TGTGCCAGCAGCGTTGGAGGAGATTCTAACTATGGCTACACCTTC
CASSVGGDSNYGYTF
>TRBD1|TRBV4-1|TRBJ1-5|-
TGCGCCAGCAGCCAAGGTGACAGGGCATATCAGCCCCAGCATTTT
CASSQGDRAYQPQHF
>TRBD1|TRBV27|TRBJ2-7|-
TGTGCCAGCCGAGCCCGGACGACAGGGGGCCACGAGCAGTACTTC
CASRARTTGGHEQYF
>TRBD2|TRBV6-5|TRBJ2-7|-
TGTGCCAGCAGTCGACTAGCTGCAAACGAGCAGTACTTC
CASSRLAANEQYF
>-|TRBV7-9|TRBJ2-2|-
TGTGCCAGCAGCTCCGACACCGGGGAGCTGTTTTTT
CASSSDTGELFF
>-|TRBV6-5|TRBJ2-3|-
TGTGCCAGCAGGACTAGCACAGATACGCAGTATTTT
CASRTSTDTQYF
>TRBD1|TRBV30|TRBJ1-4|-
TGTGCCTGGAGTTCCGGGACAGAGAATGAAAAACTGTTTTTT
CAWSSGTENEKLFF
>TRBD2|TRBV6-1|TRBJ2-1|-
TGTGCCAGCAGTGCCCGATGGGCTAGCGGATACAATGAGCAGTTCTTC
CASSARWASGYNEQFF
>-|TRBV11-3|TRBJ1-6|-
TGTGCCAGCAGCCCCTCCACGGCAGGGATGGAATCACCCCTCCACTTT
CASSPSTAGMESPLHF
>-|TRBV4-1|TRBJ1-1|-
TGCGCCAGCAGCCAATCAGGGGTAGTGACTGAAGCTTTCTTT
CASSQSGVVTEAFF
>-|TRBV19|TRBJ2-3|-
TGTGCCAGTAGTATTTCCAGTCTTAGCACAGATACGCAGTATTTT
CASSISSLSTDTQYF
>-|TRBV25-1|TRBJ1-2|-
TGTGCCAGCAGCGCAGGGTCAGGTCGCAACTATGGCTACACCTTC
CASSAGSGRNYGYTF
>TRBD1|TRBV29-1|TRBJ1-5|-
TGCAGCGTTTCAGGGGGCAGGAATCAGCCCCAGCATTTT
CSVSGGRNQPQHF
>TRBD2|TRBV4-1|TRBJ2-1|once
TGCGCCAGCAGCCAAGGGCGGGGGGGGAATGAGCAGTTCTTC
CASSQGRGGNEQFF
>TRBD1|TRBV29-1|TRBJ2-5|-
TGCAGCGTGGGACAGGGGGAAGAGACCCAGTACTTC
CSVGQGEETQYF
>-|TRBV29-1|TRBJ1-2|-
TGCAGCGGTGGGGAGGAAAACTATGGCTACACCTTC
CSGGEENYGYTF
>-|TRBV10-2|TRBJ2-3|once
TGCGCCAGCAGTGATATCGTGTGGGCAACTAGCACAGATACGCAGTATTTT
CASSDIVWATSTDTQYF
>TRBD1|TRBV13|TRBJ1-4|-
TGTGCCAGCAGACGGACAGGGAAGAGACGGGAACTGTTTTTT
CASRRTGKRRELFF
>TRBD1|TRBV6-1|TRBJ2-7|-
TGTGCCAGCAGTGGTATGGGACAGGGGGCTTTCTACGAGCAGTACTTC
CASSGMGQGAFYEQYF
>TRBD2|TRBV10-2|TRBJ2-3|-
TGCGCCAGCAGTGAACCCAGCGGGGGAGATACGCAGTATTTT
CASSEPSGGDTQYF
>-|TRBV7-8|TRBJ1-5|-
TGTGCCAGCAGCTTTACTACAGGATTCAATCAGCCCCAGCATTTT
CASSFTTGFNQPQHF
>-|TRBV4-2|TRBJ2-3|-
TGTGCCAGCAGCCAAGATATGCGGGGCGGCACAGATACGCAGTATTTT
CASSQDMRGGTDTQYF
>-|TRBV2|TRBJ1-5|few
TGTGCCAGCAGTGAAGAGGCCACTGCTCGGGCCCAGCATTTT
CASSEEATARAQHF
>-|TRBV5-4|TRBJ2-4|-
TGTGCCAGCAGCTGGGAGGGCAGACAGGGGAACATTCAGTACTTC
CASSWEGRQGNIQYF
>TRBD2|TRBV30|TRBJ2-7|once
TGTGCCTGGAGCGCTAGCGGGGGGTCTTACGAGCAGTACTTC
CAWSASGGSYEQYF